The clone carrying this TCR beta chain was seen only once. The antigen is not known. These data originate in a study of Tregs in tolerant kidney transplant recipients. Thawed PBMCs were FACS-sorted into unstimulated CD4+CD25+CD127- regulatory T cells, CD4+CD25- non-regulatory cells, CD4 and CD8 cells. General study points: Antigen-driven expansion was suggested because donor-specific Tregs expanded more than all Tregs in tolerant patients. Changing PCR primers prevented nucleotide comparison between some patients' samples. This study did not directly address biological reproducibility.

Germline lookup yields CDR1 GTSNPN and CDR2 SVGIG (reference sequence). The CDR3 is 14 residues long. J gave up 10 bases and V 4 bases, and 9 bases lay outside the gene matches. TCRdb's table, derived via immunoSEQ multiplex PCR, lists solely in-frame clones and lacks some. The table lists more than 60,000 clones, more than 95% of them singletons. This chain connects TRBV30 to TRBJ1-6; 8 bases match TRBD1. The specimen was CD4+ T cells from blood, collected before the transplant. The receptor was isolated from a human donor who received a combined kidney and bone marrow transplant. CDR3 nucleotide sequence: TGTGCCTGGATTACAGGGGGTGATGGGTCACCCCTCCACTTT. This translates into CAWITGGDGSPLHF.